The 32 T cell receptor beta chains given below trace back to one sample, sequenced in a study of blood T cell repertoires in COVID-19. This table comes from immunoSEQ multiplex PCR, and its TCRdb copy is limited to in-frame clones, with some not included. The sample shows roughly 200,000 clones, just over 85% of them seen only once. The material sequenced was peripheral blood. Every receptor here comes from a man between 18 and 29 years old with active or convalescent COVID-19.

The J gene is TRBJ2-3, the V gene TRBV27; 9 nucleotides match TRBD2. With 10 bases clipped from V and 4 bases from J, the junction kept 9 bases outside the gene matches. Germline V lookup: CDR1 MNHEY, CDR2 SMNVEV (reference sequence). The CDR3 contains 14 residues. CDR3 in amino acids: CATPSAGGADTQYF. CDR3 DNA sequence: TGTGCCACCCCCAGTGCGGGAGGGGCAGATACGCAGTATTTT.

The gene calls are TRBV7-9 and TRBJ1-1; 8 nucleotides align to TRBD1. The length of the CDR3 is 14 residues. Germline-derived CDR1 and CDR2 are SEHNR and FQNEAQ (reference sequence). Losses at the gene ends were 5 bases for V and 4 bases for J; bases not matched to a gene: 6. The CDR3 DNA reads TGTGCCAGCAGCCAGAATACAGGGGGCACTGAAGCTTTCTTT. This sequence encodes CASSQNTGGTEAFF.

This clone occurred once. The chain is built from TRBV7-2 and TRBJ1-2; D unclear. Trimming removed 4 bases from V and 6 bases from J, with 15 bases in between. CDR3 length: 14 amino acids. Per the germline V gene, CDR1 is SGHTA and CDR2 is FQGNSA. The CDR3 DNA follows: TGTGCCAGCAGCTCGACTCACGCTGCTGATGGCTACACCTTC. Its translation: CASSSTHAADGYTF.

V and J are TRBV6-5 and TRBJ2-7; D is unclear. The length of the CDR3 is 15 residues. Germline lookup yields CDR1 MNHEY and CDR2 SVGAGI. Trimming removed 2 bases from V and 6 bases from J, with 17 bases in between. The CDR3 sequence is CASSYTALINREQYF. CDR3 sequence (DNA): TGTGCCAGCAGTTACACCGCGTTGATCAACCGCGAGCAGTACTTC.

Here the CDR3 DNA reads TGTGCCAGTAAGATACAGGGAGTGAACACTGAAGCTTTCTTT. It encodes CASKIQGVNTEAFF. The gene calls are TRBV19 and TRBJ1-1; TRBD1 is a possible D gene (6 bases). Trimming removed 7 bases from V and 0 bases from J, with 12 bases in between. CDR3 length: 14 residues. From germline, CDR1 is LNHDA and CDR2 SQIVND (reference sequence).

This clone was picked up one time. The CDR3 bases are TGTGCCAGTTCCGGTCCGTACCAAGAGACCCAGTACTTC. It encodes CASSGPYQETQYF. This chain joins TRBV27 and TRBJ2-5, with unresolved D. CDR3 size: 13 residues. The V end was cut by 9 bases, the J end by 0 bases, with 11 bases between. The germline CDR1 and CDR2 sequences are MNHEY and SMNVEV (reference sequence).

This chain uses TRBV5-4 with TRBJ2-5; the match to TRBD1 covers 8 bases. Per germline, CDR1 SGHNT and CDR2 YYREEE (reference sequence). The CDR3 contains 15 residues. V shed 4 bases and J 4 bases; nucleotides not matched to a gene: 9. CDR3 amino acids: CASSRVAGGRETQYF. CDR3 bases: TGTGCCAGCAGCCGTGTGGCAGGGGGCAGAGAGACCCAGTACTTC.

This chain uses TRBV27 with TRBJ1-5; D is undetermined. V shed 3 bases and J shed 5 bases, with 8 bases lying between them. The CDR3 sequence is 13 residues long. Germline V gene data show CDR1 as MNHEY and CDR2 as SMNVEV (reference sequence). The CDR3 sequence is CASSFVPDQPQHF. The CDR3 DNA reads as TGTGCCAGCAGTTTCGTTCCGGATCAGCCCCAGCATTTT.

The table lists this clone with a count of one. The V gene is TRBV7-2, the J gene TRBJ1-3, with a tentative D call TRBD1 (5 bases). This CDR3 has 15 amino acids. Germline V gene data show CDR1 as SGHTA and CDR2 as FQGNSA. Trimming left V 4 bases short and J 4 bases short, with 14 bases between. This CDR3 reads CASSSDGTWGNTIYF. CDR3 DNA sequence: TGTGCCAGCAGCTCCGACGGGACTTGGGGAAACACCATATATTTT.

This clone was seen once. The V gene is TRBV7-9, the J gene TRBJ1-3, with 8 bases fitting TRBD1. The CDR3 spans 15 residues. The germline V gene has CDR1 SEHNR and CDR2 FQNEAQ (reference sequence). Trimming took 5 bases from V and 2 from J; bases not matched to a gene: 5. CDR3 in DNA: TGTGCCAGCAGCCTAGAGACAGGGGCTGGAAACACCATATATTTT. Its translation: CASSLETGAGNTIYF.

This sequence joins TRBV5-4 and TRBJ2-1; TRBD2 matches at 12 bases. The CDR3 covers 19 residues. The germline V gene has CDR1 SGHNT and CDR2 YYREEE (reference sequence). J gave up 10 bases and V 2 bases, and 19 bases lay outside the gene matches. The CDR3 DNA is TGTGCCAGCAGCTTACGAAAAGCGTTAGGACTAGCGGGGTCTCGGGAGCAGTTCTTC. It yields the protein CASSLRKALGLAGSREQFF.

The genes are TRBV6-5 and TRBJ1-2; D unresolved. The germline V gene has CDR1 MNHEY and CDR2 SVGAGI. CDR3 length: 11 amino acids. V lost 5 bases and J 5 bases, leaving 6 bases between the germline ends. The CDR3: CASSPRYGYTF. In DNA, the CDR3 is TGTGCCAGCAGTCCTCGGTATGGCTACACCTTC.

The rearrangement joins TRBV12-3 or TRBV12-4 to TRBJ2-7, with TRBD1 as a possible D gene (6 bases). This CDR3 comprises 13 residues. Trimming took 3 bases from V and 2 from J, leaving 8 bases between them. The CDR3 sequence is CASSFQGTYEQYF. The DNA of the CDR3 is TGTGCCAGCAGTTTTCAGGGGACCTACGAGCAGTACTTC.

The CDR3 sequence is CASWGVTYNEQFF. The CDR3 DNA follows: TGTGCCAGCTGGGGGGTCACCTACAATGAGCAGTTCTTC. This chain uses TRBV18 with TRBJ2-1; weak D call: TRBD2 (6 bases). The CDR3 extends over 13 amino acids. V dropped 7 bases and J dropped 2 bases, with 9 bases sitting between them. The germline CDR1 and CDR2 sequences are KGHSH and LQKENI.

The chain uses TRBV6-5 and TRBJ1-5; possible D gene TRBD1, 5 bases. The germline V gene has CDR1 MNHEY and CDR2 SVGAGI. This CDR3 region has 15 residues. The V end was cut by 7 bases, the J end by 1 base, with 14 bases between. The CDR3 region is CASTKNGGSNQPQHF. CDR3 bases: TGTGCCAGCACCAAGAACGGGGGAAGCAATCAGCCCCAGCATTTT.

V gene TRBV6-5 combines with J gene TRBJ1-5; TRBD1 aligns across 7 bases. V was pared by 5 bases and J by 5 bases, with 6 bases of the junction left unmatched. Germline values: CDR1 MNHEY, CDR2 SVGAGI. The CDR3 extends over 14 amino acids. The CDR3 loop reads CASSQWDRDQPQHF. The CDR3 DNA is TGTGCCAGCAGTCAATGGGACAGAGATCAGCCCCAGCATTTT.

This chain joins TRBV4-1 and TRBJ1-5, with 7 bases lining up with TRBD1. Germline V gene data show CDR1 as MGHRA and CDR2 as YSYEKL. Trimming cost V 0 bases and J 14 bases; bases outside gene matches: 10. The CDR3 extends over 14 amino acids. CDR3 sequence: CASSQETMTGREHF. CDR3 DNA: TGCGCCAGCAGCCAAGAGACAATGACAGGGCGTGAGCATTTT.

The rearrangement links TRBV7-9 to TRBJ2-5; D perhaps matches TRBD2 (5 bases). The CDR3 consists of 14 residues. Trimming removed 7 bases from V and 3 bases from J, with 15 bases in between. The germline CDR1 and CDR2 sequences are SEHNR and FQNEAQ (reference sequence). The CDR3 DNA sequence: TGTGCCAGCAAAAGATTTACGGGGAAAGAGACCCAGTACTTC. Amino acid sequence: CASKRFTGKETQYF.

This chain links TRBV4-1 with TRBJ2-3, with TRBD1 as a possible D gene (6 bases). Trimming removed 2 bases at V and 0 bases at J, with 18 bases between. Germline V gene lookup returns CDR1 MGHRA and CDR2 YSYEKL. The CDR3 consists of 18 residues. The DNA for the CDR3 is TGCGCCAGCAGCCAAACGGACAGAGAATACTCTAGCACAGATACGCAGTATTTT. It encodes CASSQTDREYSSTDTQYF.

CDR3 in DNA: TGTGCCAGCAGCCCCCCTCCCGGGACAGGGACATGGGGCTACACCTTC. Residues: CASSPPPGTGTWGYTF. The V call is TRBV7-2, the J call TRBJ1-2; TRBD1 agrees at 9 bases. Unmatched junction bases numbered 15, after V lost 5 bases and J lost 8 bases. The CDR3 is 16 amino acids. The germline gives CDR1 SGHTA, CDR2 FQGNSA.

This clone was seen a few times. The chain is built from TRBV7-9 and TRBJ2-7, with TRBD2 identical over 14 bases. CDR3 length equals 17 residues. J was trimmed by 6 bases and V by 1 base; bases with no gene match: 8. In germline, CDR1 is SEHNR, CDR2 FQNEAQ (reference sequence). CDR3 nucleotides: TGTGCCAGCAGCTTAGGGGGACTAGCGGGAGAATGGTTCGAGCAGTACTTC. It codes for CASSLGGLAGEWFEQYF.

This clone was observed a handful of times. V usage is TRBV6-4 and J usage is TRBJ1-4, with D perhaps matching TRBD1 (6 bases). V was pared by 5 bases and J by 5 bases, with 15 bases between. Germline V CDR1 and CDR2: MRHNA, SNTAGT. The CDR3 totals 15 residues. CDR3 in DNA: TGTGCCAGCAGTCCCGGGACGGGGACAAATGAAAAACTGTTTTTT. This sequence encodes CASSPGTGTNEKLFF.

This clone has a handful of counts. The rearrangement joins TRBV11-2 to TRBJ1-5; D possibly corresponds to TRBD1 (6 bases). Trimming shortened V by 1 base and J by 6 bases, and 10 bases separated the two germline ends. The CDR3 covers 14 residues. CDR1 and CDR2 from the germline V gene are SGHAT and FQNNGV. The CDR3 reads CASSLGRGSQPQHF. The CDR3 bases are TGTGCCAGCAGCTTAGGCAGGGGAAGTCAGCCCCAGCATTTT.

This rearrangement joins TRBV14 to TRBJ1-6, with 8 bases aligning to TRBD1. Germline-derived CDR1 and CDR2 are SGHDN and FVKESK. This CDR3 has 13 amino acids. V trimming: 3 bases; J trimming: 10 bases; junction bases outside the gene matches: 2. CDR3 coding DNA: TGTGCCAGCAGCCAGGACAGGGTCTCACCCCTCCACTTT. Translated, it gives CASSQDRVSPLHF. The full variable domain, rest sourced from reference TRBV14 and TRBJ1-6, is EAGVTQFPSHSVIEKGQTVTLRCDPISGHDNLYWYRRVMGKEIKFLLHFVKESKQDESGMPNNRFLAERTGGTYSTLKVQPAELEDSGVYFCASSQDRVSPLHFGNGTRLTVT.

The chain joins TRBV5-4 to TRBJ1-1, with D possibly being TRBD1 (6 bases). This CDR3 is built from 14 residues. Germline CDR1 SGHNT, CDR2 YYREEE (reference sequence). The V gene lost 2 bases and the J gene lost 0 bases, with 8 bases spanning the gap. CDR3 sequence reads: CASSFRDMNTEAFF. The CDR3 DNA is TGTGCCAGCAGCTTCCGGGACATGAACACTGAAGCTTTCTTT.

The chain is built from TRBV7-9 and TRBJ1-1; TRBD1 aligns across 7 bases. This CDR3 comprises 14 residues. The V gene's germline CDR1 is SEHNR and CDR2 FQNEAQ (reference sequence). The ends lost 3 bases at V and 4 bases at J; junction bases unmatched: 5. CDR3 DNA sequence: TGTGCCAGCAGCTTGCCAGGGGGGAGCACTGAAGCTTTCTTT. As protein: CASSLPGGSTEAFF.

V is TRBV3-1 (or the pseudogene TRBV3-2) and J is TRBJ2-7; 7 nucleotides match TRBD2. CDR1 LGHDT and CDR2 YNNKEL come from the germline V gene (reference sequence). The CDR3 length is 15 residues. J was trimmed by 3 bases and V by 1 base; bases with no gene match: 6. The CDR3 sequence is CASSQVGGRGYEQYF. CDR3 DNA sequence: TGTGCCAGCAGCCAAGTGGGGGGGAGGGGCTACGAGCAGTACTTC.

The chain joins TRBV11-2 to TRBJ2-3, with 9 bases lining up with TRBD2. The V segment lost 5 bases and the J segment 0 bases; nucleotides outside the gene matches: 6. Germline CDR1 reads SGHAT; CDR2 reads FQNNGV. The CDR3 spans 16 residues. This chain's CDR3 is CASSVRLAASTDTQYF. DNA of the CDR3: TGTGCCAGCAGCGTACGACTAGCGGCTAGCACAGATACGCAGTATTTT.

The chain recombines TRBV24-1 with TRBJ1-5; possible D gene TRBD1, 6 bases. CDR3 length: 12 residues. Germline CDR1 reads KGHDR; CDR2 reads SFDVKD. Trimming removed 4 bases at V and 15 bases at J, with 15 bases between. CDR3 coding DNA: TGTGCCACCAGTGAAACAGGGCGAGGTTTGCATTTT. Protein product: CATSETGRGLHF.

For this clone: This same CDR3 is encoded by further DNA sequences in the sample. The chain recombines TRBV7-2 with TRBJ1-1; D possibly corresponds to TRBD1 (5 bases). The CDR3 is made up of 13 amino acids. Per the germline V gene, CDR1 is SGHTA and CDR2 is FQGNSA. V lost 4 bases and J lost 4, with 10 bases in between. The CDR3 DNA reads TGTGCCAGCAGCTCGCAGGGAGGCACTGAAGCTTTCTTT. As protein: CASSSQGGTEAFF.

The gene calls are TRBV6-6 and TRBJ1-5; maybe TRBD1 (6 bases). Germline V gives CDR1 MNHNY, CDR2 SVGAGI (reference sequence). Trimming took off 3 bases at V and 5 bases at J, with 14 bases between the two ends. The CDR3 loop spans 15 amino acids. CDR3 nucleotide sequence: TGTGCCAGCAGTTATAGGGACATAGATCATCAGCCCCAGCATTTT. It encodes CASSYRDIDHQPQHF.

The chain has TRBV14 and TRBJ1-1; possibly TRBD1 for D (6 bases). In germline, CDR1 is SGHDN, CDR2 FVKESK. V lost 3 bases and J 4 bases, leaving 18 bases between the germline ends. This CDR3 region has 16 residues. This chain's CDR3 is CASSQIHTGLGTEAFF. The CDR3 DNA reads as TGTGCCAGCAGCCAGATTCATACAGGGTTGGGCACTGAAGCTTTCTTT. Full variable domain (missing parts from reference TRBV14 and TRBJ1-1): EAGVTQFPSHSVIEKGQTVTLRCDPISGHDNLYWYRRVMGKEIKFLLHFVKESKQDESGMPNNRFLAERTGGTYSTLKVQPAELEDSGVYFCASSQIHTGLGTEAFFGQGTRLTVV.